Below, 30 T cell receptor beta chains from the same sample are listed, as sequenced in a study of blood T cells in healthy people across ages. It was with a sample-barcoded 5' primer and a J-beta primer mix that a second PCR of roughly 6 to 12 cycles was run. TCRdb called the 5' RACE reads again in MiXCR, with one record for every CDR3 protein. The repertoire holds around 1,700,000 distinct CDR3 sequences, roughly 28% seen once, with 7.7% in the top ten. The sequencing sample was made of blood. These receptors were obtained from a woman aged 25 to 39 in good health.

This clonotype turned up a few times. This chain connects TRBV12-5 to TRBJ2-1, with D perhaps TRBD1 (7 bases). The end of the DNA fits TRBJ2-7 better, so the J call may be wrong. The germline V gene has CDR1 LGHNT and CDR2 FRNRAP. There are 12 residues in the CDR3. The CDR3 is CVRGDTYNEQYF. Here the CDR3 DNA reads TGTGTCAGGGGGGACACCTACAATGAGCAGTACTTC.

At least ten counts were recorded for this clonotype. This rearrangement joins TRBV29-1 to TRBJ2-7; 7 positions agree with TRBD1. With V trimmed by 3 bases and J by 7 bases, 9 bases remained unmatched. This CDR3 spans 13 amino acids. Germline V gene sequence: CDR1 SQVTM, CDR2 ANQGSEA. Here the CDR3 reads CSVEDRLDGEQYF. For the CDR3, the DNA is TGCAGCGTTGAGGACAGGCTGGACGGGGAGCAGTACTTC.

This chain connects TRBV9 to TRBJ2-1; 10 bases align to TRBD2. Germline CDR1 SGDLS, CDR2 YYNGEE. Germline trimming cut 4 bases from V and 6 bases from J; bases unmatched to any gene: 7. The CDR3 runs to 15 residues. The CDR3 protein is CASSFSGGLSNEQFF. CDR3 DNA: TGTGCCAGCAGCTTTAGCGGGGGGCTTTCCAATGAGCAGTTCTTC.

In this sample, this clonotype turned up many times. The gene calls are TRBV4-1 and TRBJ2-7, with D hard to call. Trimming shortened V by 0 bases and J by 0 bases, and 6 bases separated the two germline ends. Germline V gene lookup returns CDR1 MGHRA and CDR2 YSYEKL. The CDR3 has 14 amino acids. CDR3: CASSQEQASYEQYF. CDR3 in DNA: TGCGCCAGCAGCCAAGAGCAGGCCTCCTACGAGCAGTACTTC.

This chain joins TRBV13 and TRBJ2-1; 9 bases agree with TRBD1. Germline loops: CDR1 PRHDT, CDR2 FYEKMQ (reference sequence). The J segment lost 7 bases and the V segment lost 5 bases, leaving 12 bases of the junction unmatched. The CDR3 sequence is 16 residues long. CDR3 in DNA: TGTGCCAGCAGCCAGCCGGGGGACAGGGCTGGGAATGAGCAGTTCTTC. The encoded protein is CASSQPGDRAGNEQFF.

This chain uses TRBV29-1 with TRBJ2-1; a weak D match, TRBD2 (6 bases). Trimming removed 8 bases at V and 3 bases at J, with 14 bases between. Germline values: CDR1 SQVTM, CDR2 ANQGSEA. The CDR3 is made up of 13 amino acids. CDR3 loop: CSFRDFGYNEQFF. The CDR3 DNA is TGCAGCTTCCGGGACTTCGGCTACAATGAGCAGTTCTTC.

This clonotype was detected many times. In DNA, the CDR3 is TGCGCCAGCAGCGAGACTAGCGGGATAGGGATTGAGCAGTTCTTC. Translating it yields CASSETSGIGIEQFF. This rearrangement joins TRBV5-1 to TRBJ2-1; the match to TRBD2 covers 11 bases. This CDR3 spans 15 amino acids. After removal of 4 bases from V and 9 bases from J, the junction contained 9 bases not matched to a gene. Germline V CDR1 and CDR2: SGHRS, YFSETQ.

This clonotype turned up a few times. The chain links TRBV20-1 to TRBJ2-1; D possibly matches TRBD1 or TRBD2 (6 bases each). The CDR3 has 16 residues. The V gene's germline CDR1 is DFQATT and CDR2 SNEGSKA (reference sequence). V gave up 3 bases and J gave up 0 bases, with 15 bases separating them. CDR3 region: CSARGAGTISYNEQFF. In DNA form, the CDR3 reads TGCAGTGCTAGGGGGGCGGGAACTATCTCCTACAATGAGCAGTTCTTC.

The table lists this clonotype with a count of one. This chain connects TRBV19 to TRBJ1-2; D remains unclear. The CDR3 length is 15 residues. The V end lost 7 bases, the J end lost 3 bases, and 18 bases lay between the germline ends. Germline-derived CDR1 and CDR2 are LNHDA and SQIVND (reference sequence). The CDR3 DNA reads as TGTGCCAGTAAGGCCCCCCACGGCAGACACTATGGCTACACCTTC. Translated: CASKAPHGRHYGYTF.

Remarks on this clonotype: A much larger clone differs from this one at a single base, so this may be a read error. The V gene is TRBV20-1, the J gene TRBJ2-1; D may match TRBD1 or TRBD2 (5 bases each). CDR3 length: 16 amino acids. Per the germline V gene, CDR1 is DFQATT and CDR2 is SNEGSKA (reference sequence). V lost 6 bases to trimming and J lost 8 bases, with 26 bases between them. CDR3 sequence (DNA): TGCAGTGCCCCATTTAACCGGGGCTACCCTACACATGAGCAGTTCTTC. Translation: CSAPFNRGYPTHEQFF.

This chain connects TRBV7-2 to TRBJ1-5, with unresolved D. This CDR3 comprises 15 residues. V lost 5 bases to trimming and J lost 1 base, with 12 bases between them. Germline CDR1 SGHTA, CDR2 FQGNSA. The CDR3 DNA reads as TGTGCCAGCAGCCCACAGCCGCGGAGCAATCAGCCCCAGCATTTT. Encoded protein: CASSPQPRSNQPQHF.

This clonotype has a handful of counts. This chain connects TRBV12-3 or TRBV12-4 to TRBJ1-2; D gene uncertain. V was clipped by 6 bases and J by 3 bases, with 14 bases between them. The CDR3 consists of 14 residues. CDR3 loop: CASSQVIRDYGYTF. The CDR3 bases are TGTGCCAGCAGCCAAGTTATACGGGACTATGGCTACACCTTC.

The V gene is TRBV27, the J gene TRBJ1-2, with 8 bases fitting TRBD1. This CDR3 comprises 17 residues. The ends lost 7 bases at V and 2 bases at J; junction bases unmatched: 15. Germline CDR1 reads MNHEY; CDR2 reads SMNVEV (reference sequence). DNA of the CDR3: TGTGCCAGCACCAAGACAGGGGCGTCTCCTTTAAACTATGGCTACACCTTC. This codes for CASTKTGASPLNYGYTF.

The rearrangement joins TRBV28 to TRBJ2-5; 7 nucleotides match TRBD2. Germline loops: CDR1 MDHEN, CDR2 SYDVKM. Trimming at V came to 3 bases and at J to 5 bases, leaving 9 bases not matched to a gene. This CDR3 has 15 residues. The CDR3 region has the DNA TGTGCCAGCAGTTTTGGCGAGCGGGACGCGGAGACCCAGTACTTC. The encoded protein is CASSFGERDAETQYF. Variable domain in full (rest from reference TRBV28 and TRBJ2-5): DVKVTQSSRYLVKRTGEKVFLECVQDMDHENMFWYRQDPGLGLRLIYFSYDVKMKEKGDIPEGYSVSREKKERFSLILESASTNQTSMYLCASSFGERDAETQYFGPGTRLLVL.

The chain employs TRBV10-3 and TRBJ2-2; TRBD2 matches 7 bases. This CDR3 contains 18 residues. Trimming cost V 6 bases and J 5 bases; bases outside gene matches: 18. In germline, CDR1 is ENHRY, CDR2 SYGVKD. This CDR3 reads CAISKALHQGAGTGELFF. The CDR3 bases are TGTGCCATCAGCAAAGCCTTGCATCAGGGAGCGGGGACCGGGGAGCTGTTTTTT.

J is TRBJ2-7 and V is TRBV4-1; D possibly corresponds to TRBD1 (5 bases). The germline gives CDR1 MGHRA, CDR2 YSYEKL. The CDR3 runs to 16 residues. V dropped 4 bases and J dropped 1 base, with 17 bases sitting between them. CDR3 amino acids: CASSPGPPQGSYEQYF. Written as DNA, the CDR3 is TGCGCCAGCAGCCCCGGTCCGCCGCAGGGATCCTACGAGCAGTACTTC.

This chain joins TRBV20-1 and TRBJ2-1, with 12 bases matching TRBD2. Looked up from germline, CDR1 is DFQATT and CDR2 is SNEGSKA (reference sequence). The CDR3 length is 15 residues. V shed 5 bases and J 6 bases; nucleotides not matched to a gene: 8. Written as DNA, the CDR3 is TGCAGTGCTCGAAGCGTACTAGCGGGGGGCAATGAGCAGTTCTTC. This translates into CSARSVLAGGNEQFF.

This clonotype was observed a handful of times. The chain joins TRBV12-3 or TRBV12-4 to TRBJ1-5; a weak D match, TRBD1 (5 bases). The CDR3 runs 14 residues. Between the trimmed V and J ends, which lost 7 bases and 5 bases, there was a span of 15 bases. CDR3 bases: TGTGCCAGCACCGGGGACGGCAGTTATCAGCCCCAGCATTTT. It codes for CASTGDGSYQPQHF.

This clonotype was detected ten times or more. The chain uses TRBV20-1 and TRBJ2-1; 16 nucleotides line up with TRBD2. V was pared by 6 bases and J by 6 bases, with 8 bases of the junction left unmatched. There are 16 residues in the CDR3. Per the germline V gene, CDR1 is DFQATT and CDR2 is SNEGSKA (reference sequence). CDR3 sequence: CSASGTSGRGGNEQFF. The CDR3 coding sequence is TGCAGTGCAAGTGGGACTAGCGGGAGGGGAGGCAATGAGCAGTTCTTC.

DNA for the CDR3: TGTGCCAGCAGCGTCGGGACATGGAGAACTGGCTACACCTTC. Translated, it gives CASSVGTWRTGYTF. The chain uses TRBV9 and TRBJ1-2; D may be TRBD1 (6 bases). The length of the CDR3 is 14 residues. The germline CDR1 and CDR2 sequences are SGDLS and YYNGEE. The V and J ends lost 2 bases and 7 bases respectively, with 15 bases between them.

Worth noting for this clonotype: A much larger clonotype is one base distant, so this may be a read error. The chain is built from TRBV7-6 and TRBJ1-5, with 7 bases that match TRBD1. The CDR3 covers 13 residues. CDR1 and CDR2 from the germline V gene are SGHVS and FNYEAQ. CDR3 coding DNA: TGTGCCGGCAGCTTAGGGACAGACCAGCCCCAGCATTTT. It codes for CAGSLGTDQPQHF.

Points on this clonotype: A clone one base away is much larger, so this may be a read error. The genes are TRBV6-1 and TRBJ2-4; 9 nucleotides match TRBD1. The last part of the DNA fits TRBJ2-7 better; the J call may be wrong. Germline V gives CDR1 MNHNS, CDR2 SASEGT. The CDR3 sequence is 15 residues long. The CDR3 DNA is TGTGCCAGCAGTGAAGCCCGGGACAGGGCGGACGAGCAGTACTTC. Amino acids: CASSEARDRADEQYF.

The V gene is TRBV18, the J gene TRBJ2-4, with D maybe TRBD1 (6 bases). The CDR3 totals 14 residues. Germline V gene sequence: CDR1 KGHSH, CDR2 LQKENI. The germline V and J ends were trimmed by 2 bases and 4 bases, with 9 bases remaining between them. The CDR3 DNA sequence: TGTGCCAGCTCACCAATTGACAGGAAAAACATTCAGTACTTC. It translates to CASSPIDRKNIQYF.

The J gene is TRBJ1-5, the V gene TRBV20-1; D might be TRBD1 (5 bases). Trimming took off 2 bases at V and 2 bases at J, with 10 bases between the two ends. CDR1 is DFQATT and CDR2 is SNEGSKA in the germline V gene (reference sequence). The CDR3 has 14 amino acids. The CDR3: CSARQGEGNQPQHF. CDR3 DNA: TGCAGTGCTAGACAGGGAGAGGGCAATCAGCCCCAGCATTTT.

This clonotype was counted at least ten times. The V gene is TRBV5-6, the J gene TRBJ2-7, with TRBD1 as a possible D gene (6 bases). Germline V gene data show CDR1 as SGHDT and CDR2 as YYEEEE. This CDR3 comprises 14 residues. Between the trimmed V and J ends, which lost 4 bases and 6 bases, there was a span of 17 bases. CDR3 region: CASSPAAGAVEQYF. The CDR3 DNA reads TGTGCCAGCAGCCCAGCGGCAGGGGCGGTCGAGCAGTACTTC.

V gene TRBV5-1 combines with J gene TRBJ2-5; 10 nucleotides align to TRBD2. V lost 2 bases, J lost 1 base, and 5 bases stayed unmatched. The CDR3 length is 16 residues. CDR1 and CDR2 (germline): SGHRS, YFSETQ. Here the CDR3 reads CASSLAGGPLQETQYF. CDR3 in DNA: TGCGCCAGCAGCTTAGCGGGGGGGCCCCTCCAAGAGACCCAGTACTTC.

The sample holds many counts of this clonotype. The chain carries TRBV2 and TRBJ2-7; D call uncertain. The CDR3 covers 12 residues. Germline V CDR1 and CDR2: SNHLY, FYNNEI. Trimming took 6 bases from V and 9 from J, leaving 15 bases between them. The DNA for the CDR3 is TGTGCCAGCAGCGACCACGCACCGCCGCAGTACTTC. Translating it yields CASSDHAPPQYF.

This clonotype came up many times. CDR3 nucleotides: TGTGCCAGCAGTTACTCGACTACCTTAGGCAGGGGAGAGACCCAGTACTTC. This sequence encodes CASSYSTTLGRGETQYF. The chain employs TRBV6-5 and TRBJ2-5; TRBD1 might be the D (6 bases). The CDR3 runs 17 residues. Germline loops: CDR1 MNHEY, CDR2 SVGAGI. Trimming removed 0 bases from V and 4 bases from J, with 18 bases in between.

Comment on this clonotype: A read error may be the cause here, since a much bigger clone is one base away. The V call is TRBV20-1, the J call TRBJ2-7; TRBD1 aligns across 7 bases. Per germline, CDR1 DFQATT and CDR2 SNEGSKA (reference sequence). V shed 1 base, J shed 3 bases, and the junction held 3 bases outside the gene matches. CDR3 length: 13 amino acids. This chain's CDR3 is CSARAGQLYEQYF. The CDR3 DNA sequence: TGCAGTGCTAGAGCGGGACAGCTCTACGAGCAGTACTTC.

The J gene is TRBJ2-5, the V gene TRBV6-5; 8 bases line up with TRBD1. The V gene's germline CDR1 is MNHEY and CDR2 SVGAGI. With V trimmed by 6 bases and J by 5 bases, 14 bases remained unmatched. The CDR3 extends over 16 amino acids. DNA for the CDR3: TGTGCCAGCAGCCTCGGACAGGGTCGCCTTGGGGAGACCCAGTACTTC. Translating it yields CASSLGQGRLGETQYF.